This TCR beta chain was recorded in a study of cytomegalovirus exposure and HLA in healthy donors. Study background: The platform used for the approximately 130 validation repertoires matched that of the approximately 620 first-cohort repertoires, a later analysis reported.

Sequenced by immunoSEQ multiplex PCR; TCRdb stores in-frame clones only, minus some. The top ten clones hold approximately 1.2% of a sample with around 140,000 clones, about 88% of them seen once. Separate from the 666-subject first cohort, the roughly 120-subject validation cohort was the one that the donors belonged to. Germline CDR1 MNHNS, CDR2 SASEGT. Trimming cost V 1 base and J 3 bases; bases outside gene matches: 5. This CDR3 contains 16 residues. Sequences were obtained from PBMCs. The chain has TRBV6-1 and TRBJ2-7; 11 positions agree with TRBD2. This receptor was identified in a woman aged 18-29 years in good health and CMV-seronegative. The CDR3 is CASSEGLAGTHYEQYF. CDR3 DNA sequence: TGTGCCAGCAGTGAAGGACTAGCGGGGACACACTACGAGCAGTACTTC.